The clone carrying this TCR beta chain was counted only a few times. Its antigen remains unidentified. In making TCR cDNA, 5'RACE template switching added a universal primer site and UMIs to it. TCRdb re-called the 5' RACE reads through MiXCR, storing one row per CDR3 protein. Among 340,000 or so distinct CDR3 sequences listed, about an eighth were seen once. The data derive from a study of T cells after yellow fever vaccination. General study results and limits: In post-booster samples, most primary-vaccination clones reappeared (approximately 96% CD4, about 90% CD8). Across the CD4 and CD8 compartments, a small share of clonotypes was present in both.

V was pared by 0 bases and J by 6 bases, with 14 bases of the junction left unmatched. CDR3 length: 17 residues. In germline, CDR1 is ENHRY, CDR2 SYGVKD. V is TRBV10-3 and J is TRBJ2-7, with 7 bases lining up with TRBD1. The clonotype was recovered from a man between 18 and 29 years old who received the YFV17D yellow fever vaccine. Specimen: CD4+ T cells sorted from PBMCs, collected 15 days after the yellow fever booster vaccination. CDR3 DNA sequence: TGTGCCATCAGTGAGTCGACGCGGGTAGGGGGCTGGCGCGAGCAGTACGTC. The encoded protein is CAISESTRVGGWREQYV.